This T cell receptor (beta chain) was retrieved from a study of neoadjuvant anti-PD-1 for oral cavity cancer (dated by TCRdb to the early 2020s). The study in broad terms: Before curative-intent surgical resection, most patients were given three to four biweekly doses of nivolumab at 3 mg/kg. Patients without progression received a fourth nivolumab dose around day 43 and underwent definitive surgical resection on days 50-56. Responders were defined as patients with complete response, partial response or stable disease by RECIST 1.1; non-responders were defined as patients with progression. The parent correlative cohort included around twelve patients, with a roughly 35% response rate. The paper's findings and limits, for the study overall: After neoadjuvant nivolumab, non-responders showed significantly higher T cell clonality (Gini index) in PBMCs than responders did. The TCR analyses had only a few patients in each response group, and the authors called for validation in larger cohorts. Higher pretreatment blood TCRbeta clonality and lower post-treatment tumor TCRbeta clonality were correlated with higher pretreatment blood Treg/Th17 ratios.

Comments on this clone: What this receptor recognizes is not known. Per-base quality was not reported, and no clone a single base away is much larger than it.

According to the study, the label for this sample's time point signals: before neoadjuvant nivolumab. Patients had been newly diagnosed with stage II-IVA oral cavity squamous cell carcinoma, and no prior systemic or radiation treatment had been given to the patients. The cohort was composed of patients with HPV-negative, locally advanced oral cavity squamous cell carcinoma. No culture maintenance or expansion was done, as the peripheral blood mononuclear cells went straight to analysis. The samples were drawn from a longitudinal correlative study tied to a single-arm phase II trial testing neoadjuvant nivolumab in oral cavity squamous cell carcinoma. Genomic DNA-based TCRbeta sequencing was performed on subject-matched pre- and post-treatment PBMCs and tumors from three responders and three non-responders. Peripheral blood mononuclear cells were collected before nivolumab treatment and again after treatment, at the time of surgery. The Maxwell RSC DNA from Cells kit was used to isolate genomic DNA from PBMCs.

PBMC libraries used mostly 480 ng of input genomic DNA for deep sequencing, with six replicates per sample. Following the manufacturer's instructions, the team built TCRbeta libraries using the immunoSEQ hsTCRbeta kit. An Illumina NovaSeq 6000 S4 flow cell was used to sequence the final libraries, which had first been combined to 3 nM. The authors' pipeline ran thus. The immunoSEQ Analyzer handled quality control and preprocessing of the raw data. The analysis was restricted to productive rearrangements, with each unique CDR3 amino acid sequence defining a clonotype. Repertoire clonality was estimated as the Gini-Simpson index, which was computed with the R package tcR. Student's t test was used to compare Gini indices, while Pearson correlation assessed associations with tumor size change. The source is immuneACCESS, and TCRdb retained only in-frame sequences with V and J called. Part of the clones is not carried over; for the studies checked, unresolved V genes explain less than half of this, and the remainder is unexplained. From that table come the V and J calls and clone size; the DNA was used to work out D and trimming. Recorded for this sample are about 72,000 clones; over 70% of them occurred a single time. The ten top clones hold about 3.7% of the sample.

This clonotype originated in a person aged 35 to 85 with oral cavity squamous cell carcinoma. Material: PBMCs, obtained before nivolumab (anti-PD-1) treatment.

CDR3 region: CASSPRGSGGSEETQYF. At the DNA level, the sequence is TGTGCCAGCAGCCCTCGGGGTAGCGGGGGGTCGGAAGAGACCCAGTACTTC. The V gene is TRBV7-9 and the J gene is TRBJ2-5, with 10 bases aligning to TRBD2. CDR1 is given as SEHNR and CDR2 as FQNEAQ, both from the germline V gene (reference sequence). From the cysteine through the phenylalanine, the CDR3 covers 17 amino acids. The sequence is cut down to CDR3 DNA, 51 bases in frame from base 1. The V end gives up 5 bases and the J end 3 bases, leaving 12 bases in the junction not matched to a gene.